A single sample is the source of the 6 T cell receptor beta chains below, sequenced in a study of cytomegalovirus exposure and HLA in healthy donors. The primer mix had 60 Vbeta and 13 Jbeta primers. Measured with immunoSEQ multiplex PCR; TCRdb has only the in-frame clones, and not every one. The sample holds fewer than 50,000 clones, 66% seen once. The sample comprised PBMCs. These receptors all stem from a man aged 50 to 60 in good health and CMV-seropositive.

This clone has only one observation. This rearrangement joins TRBV5-1 to TRBJ2-3, with 10 bases matching TRBD2. The V gene's germline CDR1 is SGHRS and CDR2 YFSETQ. CDR3 length equals 17 residues. The J segment lost 6 bases and the V segment lost 0 bases, leaving 10 bases of the junction unmatched. The CDR3 nucleotides read TGCGCCAGCAGCTTGGCGGGACTAGCGAGCCGACTTGATACGCAGTATTTT. Encoded protein: CASSLAGLASRLDTQYF.

This rearrangement joins TRBV30 to TRBJ2-7, with 10 nucleotides matching TRBD1. Germline V gene sequence: CDR1 GTSNPN, CDR2 SVGIG (reference sequence). This CDR3 contains 13 residues. V lost 4 bases and J lost 2; bases outside the gene matches: 2. The CDR3 loop reads CAWMGQGPYEQYF. The CDR3 DNA follows: TGTGCCTGGATGGGACAGGGGCCCTACGAGCAGTACTTC. The variable domain in full, with the rest retrieved from reference TRBV30 and TRBJ2-7, is SQTIHQWPATLVQPVGSPLSLECTVEGTSNPNLYWYRQAAGRGLQLLFYSVGIGQISSEVPQNLSASRPQDRQFILSSKKLLLSDSGFYLCAWMGQGPYEQYFGPGTRLTVT.

The chain couples TRBV9 to TRBJ2-1, with D possibly TRBD2 on 5 matching bases. V was cut by 0 bases and J by 12 bases, with 10 bases left in between. The germline gives CDR1 SGDLS, CDR2 YYNGEE. The CDR3 spans 12 residues. The CDR3 nucleotides read TGTGCCAGCAGCGTAGCGGGGAAGGGGCAGTTCTTC. Translating gives CASSVAGKGQFF.

This chain connects TRBV30 to TRBJ1-2, with D possibly TRBD1 on 5 matching bases. The CDR3 has 13 residues. Trimming shortened V by 7 bases and J by 3 bases, and 15 bases separated the two germline ends. The germline CDR1 and CDR2 sequences are GTSNPN and SVGIG (reference sequence). CDR3 protein: CALDQRGDYGYTF. The CDR3 DNA follows: TGTGCCTTGGACCAAAGGGGCGACTATGGCTACACCTTC.

This clone was observed a single time. CDR3 in amino acids: CASSPGDRDTGELFF. The DNA for the CDR3 is TGTGCCAGCAGCCCTGGCGACAGGGACACCGGGGAGCTGTTTTTT. This chain joins TRBV11-3 and TRBJ2-2; TRBD1 matches 7 bases. The CDR3 covers 15 residues. Germline V gene data show CDR1 as SGHNT and CDR2 as YENEEA. The J segment lost 3 bases and the V segment lost 5 bases, leaving 6 bases of the junction unmatched.

The chain recombines TRBV29-1 with TRBJ2-5; 11 positions agree with TRBD1. V lost 3 bases, J lost 4 bases, and 1 base stayed unmatched. The CDR3 covers 13 residues. Per germline, CDR1 SQVTM and CDR2 ANQGSEA. In DNA form, the CDR3 reads TGCAGCGTTGAGGACAGGGGGCTAGAGACCCAGTACTTC. Its translation: CSVEDRGLETQYF.